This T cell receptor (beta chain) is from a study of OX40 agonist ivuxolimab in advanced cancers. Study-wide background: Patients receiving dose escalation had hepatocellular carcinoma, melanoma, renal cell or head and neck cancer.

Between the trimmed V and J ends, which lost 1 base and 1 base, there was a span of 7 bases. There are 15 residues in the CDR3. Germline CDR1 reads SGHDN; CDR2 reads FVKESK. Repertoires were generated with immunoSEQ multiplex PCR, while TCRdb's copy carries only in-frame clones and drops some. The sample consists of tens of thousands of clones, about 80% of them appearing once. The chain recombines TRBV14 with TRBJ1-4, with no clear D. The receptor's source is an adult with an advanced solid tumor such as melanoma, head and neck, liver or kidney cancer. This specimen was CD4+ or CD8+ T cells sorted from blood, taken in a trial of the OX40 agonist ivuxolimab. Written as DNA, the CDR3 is TGTGCCAGCAGCCAAGCGTCCGAAACTAATGAAAAACTGTTTTTT. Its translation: CASSQASETNEKLFF.